The clone carrying this TCR beta chain was found many times. This entry is derived from a study of CD8+CD57+ T cells in acquired aplastic anemia. Sequenced patients had shown CD8+CD57+ cell expansion by flow cytometry. Sampling of blood occurred while the patients had still received no therapy. The CDR3 contains 14 residues. The ends lost 4 bases at V and 6 bases at J; junction bases unmatched: 6. Germline CDR1 reads SGHDT; CDR2 reads YYEEEE. Genomic DNA served as template for TCR beta VDJ and CDR3 profiling. Each CDR3 protein is one row after TCRdb ran MiXCR on the reads. The top ten clones hold about 1% of a sample with some 170,000 distinct CDR3 sequences, 40% to 55% of them seen once.

The sequencing sample was made of sorted CD4+, CD8+, or CD8+CD57+ T cells (not recorded which) from PBMCs. The chain uses TRBV5-6 and TRBJ2-7, with 11 bases fitting TRBD1. The TCR was taken from a human donor with aplastic anemia. The CDR3 nucleotides are TGTGCCAGCAGCGGCGGACAGGGGGCAGGCGAGCAGTACTTC. It codes for CASSGGQGAGEQYF.